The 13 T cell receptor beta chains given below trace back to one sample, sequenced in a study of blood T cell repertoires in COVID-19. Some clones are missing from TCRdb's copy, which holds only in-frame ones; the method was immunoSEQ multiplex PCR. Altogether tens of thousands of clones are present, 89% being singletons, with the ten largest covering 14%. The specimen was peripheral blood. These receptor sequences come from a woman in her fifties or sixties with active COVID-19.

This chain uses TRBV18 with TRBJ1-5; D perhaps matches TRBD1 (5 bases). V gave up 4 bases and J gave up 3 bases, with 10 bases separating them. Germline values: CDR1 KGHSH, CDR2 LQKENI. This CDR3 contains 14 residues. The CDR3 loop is CASSQGWPNQPQHF. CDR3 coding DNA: TGTGCCAGCTCACAGGGGTGGCCCAATCAGCCCCAGCATTTT.

DNA for the CDR3: TGTGCCAGCTCACGCCTATCGGATTCACCCCTCCACTTT. Its translation: CASSRLSDSPLHF. V is TRBV18 and J is TRBJ1-6; D ambiguous. The CDR3 runs 13 residues. CDR1 and CDR2 (germline): KGHSH, LQKENI. V shed 4 bases and J shed 8 bases, with 9 bases lying between them.

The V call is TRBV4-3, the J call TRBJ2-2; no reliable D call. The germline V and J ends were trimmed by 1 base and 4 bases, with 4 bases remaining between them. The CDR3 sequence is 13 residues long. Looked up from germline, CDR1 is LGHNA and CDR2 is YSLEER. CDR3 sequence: CASSQASTGELFF. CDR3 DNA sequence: TGCGCCAGCAGCCAAGCTAGCACCGGGGAGCTGTTTTTT.

The CDR3 sequence: CASRRTGNTDTQYF. In DNA form, the CDR3 reads TGTGCCAGCAGGCGGACAGGAAACACAGATACGCAGTATTTT. This sequence joins TRBV6-5 and TRBJ2-3; 7 nucleotides agree with TRBD1. The trim removed 6 bases at V and 2 bases at J, leaving 5 bases unmatched. The germline CDR1 and CDR2 sequences are MNHEY and SVGAGI. CDR3 length: 14 amino acids.

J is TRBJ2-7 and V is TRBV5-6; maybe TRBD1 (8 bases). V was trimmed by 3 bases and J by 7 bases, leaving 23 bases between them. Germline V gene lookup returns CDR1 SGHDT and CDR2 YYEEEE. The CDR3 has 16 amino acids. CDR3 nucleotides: TGTGCCAGCAGCTATTCACAGGGGGGGAACCTACGAGAGCAGTACTTC. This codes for CASSYSQGGNLREQYF. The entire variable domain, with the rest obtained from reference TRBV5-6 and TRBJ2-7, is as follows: DAGVTQSPTHLIKTRGQQVTLRCSPKSGHDTVSWYQQALGQGPQFIFQYYEEEERQRGNFPDRFSGHQFPNYSSELNVNALLLGDSALYLCASSYSQGGNLREQYFGPGTRLTVT.

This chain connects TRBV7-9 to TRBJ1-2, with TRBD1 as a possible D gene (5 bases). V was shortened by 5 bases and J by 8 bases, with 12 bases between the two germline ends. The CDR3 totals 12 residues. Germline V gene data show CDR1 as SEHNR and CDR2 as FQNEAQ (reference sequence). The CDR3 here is CASSLGADGYTF. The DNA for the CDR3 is TGTGCCAGCAGCCTTGGGGCGGACGGCTACACCTTC.

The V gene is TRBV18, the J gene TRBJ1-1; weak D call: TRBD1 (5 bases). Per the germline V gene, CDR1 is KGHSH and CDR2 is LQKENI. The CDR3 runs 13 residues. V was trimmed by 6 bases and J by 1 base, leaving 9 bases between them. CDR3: CASSQQANTEAFF. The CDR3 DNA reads TGTGCCAGCTCGCAACAGGCGAACACTGAAGCTTTCTTT.

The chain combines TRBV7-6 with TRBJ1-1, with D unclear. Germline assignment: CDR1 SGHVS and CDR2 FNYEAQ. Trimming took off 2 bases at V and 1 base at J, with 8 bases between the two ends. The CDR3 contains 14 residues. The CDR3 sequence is CASSLNQANTEAFF. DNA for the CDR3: TGTGCCAGCAGCTTAAACCAGGCGAACACTGAAGCTTTCTTT.

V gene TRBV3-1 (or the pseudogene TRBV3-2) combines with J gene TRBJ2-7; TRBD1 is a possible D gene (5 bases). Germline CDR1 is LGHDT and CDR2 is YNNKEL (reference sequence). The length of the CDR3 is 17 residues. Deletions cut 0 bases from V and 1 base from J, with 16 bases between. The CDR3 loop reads CASSQDFTGRASYEQYF. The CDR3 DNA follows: TGTGCCAGCAGCCAAGATTTTACAGGTCGGGCTTCCTACGAGCAGTACTTC.

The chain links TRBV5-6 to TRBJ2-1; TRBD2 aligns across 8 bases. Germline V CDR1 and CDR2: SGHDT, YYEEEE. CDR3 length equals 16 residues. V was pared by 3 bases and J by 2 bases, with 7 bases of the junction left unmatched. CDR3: CASSSSPGLAYNEQFF. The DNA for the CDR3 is TGTGCCAGCAGCTCGTCCCCGGGACTAGCCTACAATGAGCAGTTCTTC.

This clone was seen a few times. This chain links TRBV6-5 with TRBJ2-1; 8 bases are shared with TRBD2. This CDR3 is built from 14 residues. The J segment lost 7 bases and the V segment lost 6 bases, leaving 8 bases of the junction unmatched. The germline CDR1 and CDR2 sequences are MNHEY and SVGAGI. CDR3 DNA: TGTGCCAGCAGAGAGCAGCGGGGGAGAAATGAGCAGTTCTTC. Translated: CASREQRGRNEQFF.

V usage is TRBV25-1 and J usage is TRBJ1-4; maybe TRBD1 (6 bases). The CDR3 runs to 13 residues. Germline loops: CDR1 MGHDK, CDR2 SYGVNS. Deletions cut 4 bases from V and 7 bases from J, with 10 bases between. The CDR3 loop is CASSGQVVEKLFF. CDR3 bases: TGTGCCAGCAGTGGACAGGTCGTTGAAAAACTGTTTTTT.

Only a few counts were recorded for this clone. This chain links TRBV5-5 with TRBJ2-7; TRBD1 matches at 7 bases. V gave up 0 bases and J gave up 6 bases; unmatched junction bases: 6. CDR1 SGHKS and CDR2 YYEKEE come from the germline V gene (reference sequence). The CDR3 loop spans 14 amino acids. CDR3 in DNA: TGTGCCAGCAGCTTGGGACAGGGATTCTCCGAGCAGTACTTC. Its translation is CASSLGQGFSEQYF.